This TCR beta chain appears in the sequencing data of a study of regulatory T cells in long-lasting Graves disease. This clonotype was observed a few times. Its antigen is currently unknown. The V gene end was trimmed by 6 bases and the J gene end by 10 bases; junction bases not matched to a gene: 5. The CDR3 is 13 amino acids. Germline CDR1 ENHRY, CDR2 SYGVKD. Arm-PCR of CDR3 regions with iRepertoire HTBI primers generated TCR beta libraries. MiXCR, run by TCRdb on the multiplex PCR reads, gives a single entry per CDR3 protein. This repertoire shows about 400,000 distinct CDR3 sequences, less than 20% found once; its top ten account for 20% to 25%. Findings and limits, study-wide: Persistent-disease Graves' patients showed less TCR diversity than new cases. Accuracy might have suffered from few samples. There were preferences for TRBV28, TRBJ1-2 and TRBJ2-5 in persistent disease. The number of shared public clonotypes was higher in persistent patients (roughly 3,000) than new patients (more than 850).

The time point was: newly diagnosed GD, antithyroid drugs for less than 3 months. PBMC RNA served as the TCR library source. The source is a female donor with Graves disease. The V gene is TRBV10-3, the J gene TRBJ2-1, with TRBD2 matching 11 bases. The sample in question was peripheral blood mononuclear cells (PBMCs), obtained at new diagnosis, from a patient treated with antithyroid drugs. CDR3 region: CAIRDSGRGEQFF. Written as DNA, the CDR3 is TGTGCCATCAGGGATAGCGGGAGGGGCGAGCAGTTCTTC.